Listed here is a single T cell receptor (beta chain). Its antigen is not identified. Profiling relied on immunoSEQ multiplex PCR, and the TCRdb table lists in-frame clones only, not all of them. The sample includes around 320,000 clones, around 83% of them seen just once. Treatment here: some 19 received Ad26.COV2.S at low or high dose, single or two shots; about 5 received placebo; per-sample allocation not given. Following the first vaccine or placebo injection, samples were taken on day 63. This CDR3 contains 17 residues. Germline lookup yields CDR1 SGHDT and CDR2 YYEEEE. V lost 4 bases and J lost 1; bases outside the gene matches: 7. The data stem from a study of Ad26.COV2.S vaccination and SARS-CoV-2 variants. Broader study findings: Non-spike TCR breadth did not differ much between vaccine and placebo recipients.

This clonotype originated in a person aged 18-65 years who received the Ad26.COV2.S COVID-19 vaccine or a placebo. This sequence joins TRBV5-6 and TRBJ2-2, with TRBD1 matching over 10 bases. The sample here was peripheral blood, taken in a trial of Ad26.COV2.S vaccine versus placebo. The CDR3 region has the DNA TGTGCCAGCAGCCGGAACCGGGACAGGGGGAACACCGGGGAGCTGTTTTTT. It encodes CASSRNRDRGNTGELFF. Filled out from reference TRBV5-6 and TRBJ2-2, the complete variable domain reads DAGVTQSPTHLIKTRGQQVTLRCSPKSGHDTVSWYQQALGQGPQFIFQYYEEEERQRGNFPDRFSGHQFPNYSSELNVNALLLGDSALYLCASSRNRDRGNTGELFFGEGSRLTVL.